This T cell receptor (beta chain) derives from a study of blood T cell repertoires in COVID-19. Study-level information: Spain, Italy and the United States supplied samples that represented acute and convalescent COVID-19.

This clone is a singleton in its sample. Here immunoSEQ multiplex PCR was the method, and the copy in TCRdb shows in-frame clones only, minus some. In the table there are about 440,000 clones, 90% of which are singletons. Sequencing input: PBMCs or T cells enriched from blood (not recorded which). This receptor was obtained from a man aged 18-30 years who had recovered from COVID-19.

CDR3 region: CSATVFDGYTF. The CDR3 DNA sequence: TGCAGCGCCACGGTATTCGATGGCTACACCTTC. The rearrangement uses TRBV29-1 and TRBJ1-2; no reliable D call. The CDR3 sequence is 11 residues long. The V end was cut by 7 bases, the J end by 6 bases, with 12 bases between. CDR1 is SQVTM, CDR2 ANQGSEA, per germline.